The 20 T cell receptor beta chains below all came from one sample that was sequenced in a study of cytomegalovirus exposure and HLA in healthy donors. The PCR contained 60 Vbeta and 13 Jbeta primers. The method was immunoSEQ multiplex PCR; TCRdb's version includes in-frame clones alone and lacks a portion of them. The sample records roughly 110,000 clones, approximately 80% being singletons. Sequencing was performed on PBMCs. The source of these receptors is a woman aged 18-29 years in good health and CMV-seropositive.

This chain uses TRBV12-5 with TRBJ1-2; D is perhaps TRBD1 (6 bases). The germline CDR1 and CDR2 sequences are LGHNT and FRNRAP. V was shortened by 7 bases and J by 4 bases, with 10 bases between the two germline ends. This CDR3 has 12 residues. The DNA of the CDR3 is TGTGCTAGTGCCCTGGACAGCTATGGCTACACCTTC. Its protein is CASALDSYGYTF.

V is TRBV28 and J is TRBJ2-7; no firm D call. The germline V gene encodes CDR1 MDHEN and CDR2 SYDVKM. The CDR3 is made up of 11 amino acids. V was pared by 6 bases and J by 3 bases, with 6 bases between. Written as DNA, the CDR3 is TGTGCCAGCAGCCAGCGCTACGAGCAGTACTTC. Its protein product is CASSQRYEQYF.

The gene calls are TRBV5-1 and TRBJ1-1, with TRBD1 matching 11 bases. The ends lost 3 bases at V and 11 bases at J; junction bases unmatched: 6. The CDR3 extends over 13 amino acids. Germline CDR1 reads SGHRS; CDR2 reads YFSETQ. CDR3 sequence reads: CASSSWTGGWAFF. The DNA of the CDR3 is TGCGCCAGCAGCTCTTGGACAGGGGGCTGGGCTTTCTTT.

The rearrangement joins TRBV15 to TRBJ2-1; TRBD1 aligns across 7 bases. This CDR3 comprises 15 residues. The V segment lost 1 base and the J segment 4 bases; nucleotides outside the gene matches: 4. Germline CDR1 reads LNHNV; CDR2 reads YYDKDF (reference sequence). CDR3 DNA: TGTGCCACCAGCAGAGTATACAGGGGTTACAATGAGCAGTTCTTC. This gives the protein CATSRVYRGYNEQFF.

This chain connects TRBV14 to TRBJ1-1; the match to TRBD1 covers 8 bases. V was clipped by 4 bases and J by 6 bases; unmatched bases: 10. The CDR3 runs 15 residues. The germline V gene has CDR1 SGHDN and CDR2 FVKESK. CDR3: CASSRLTGEGAEAFF. The CDR3 DNA reads as TGTGCCAGCAGCCGATTGACAGGGGAGGGGGCTGAAGCTTTCTTT.

The rearrangement joins TRBV28 to TRBJ2-2; maybe TRBD1 (6 bases). The V gene's germline CDR1 is MDHEN and CDR2 SYDVKM. The ends were cut back, 6 bases at V and 0 bases at J, with 11 bases in the middle. The CDR3 runs to 15 residues. The DNA of the CDR3 is TGTGCCAGCAGGTCAGGGGATACGAACACCGGGGAGCTGTTTTTT. Translated: CASRSGDTNTGELFF.

The CDR3 protein is CASSSWTGNNEKLFF. The CDR3 bases are TGTGCCAGCAGTTCCTGGACAGGGAATAATGAAAAACTGTTTTTT. This chain joins TRBV27 and TRBJ1-4, with TRBD1 matching 8 bases. J gave up 4 bases and V 4 bases, and 5 bases lay outside the gene matches. Germline CDR1 is MNHEY and CDR2 is SMNVEV (reference sequence). The CDR3 contains 15 residues.

This chain uses TRBV9 with TRBJ2-7, with 7 bases aligning to TRBD2. The junction had 6 bases not matched to a gene; V was cut back by 3 bases and J by 3 bases. CDR1 and CDR2 (germline): SGDLS, YYNGEE. CDR3 length: 14 residues. CDR3 nucleotides: TGTGCCAGCAGCGCCCAGGCGGGGGTCTACGAGCAGTACTTC. It codes for CASSAQAGVYEQYF.

This clone was counted between two and nine times. This chain's CDR3 is CASSPGTGDQPQHF. DNA of the CDR3: TGTGCCAGCAGTCCCGGGACAGGGGATCAGCCCCAGCATTTT. The V gene is TRBV6-1, the J gene TRBJ1-5; 10 nucleotides match TRBD1. CDR3 length: 14 residues. Germline lookup yields CDR1 MNHNS and CDR2 SASEGT. J gave up 5 bases and V 5 bases, and 3 bases lay outside the gene matches.

This chain uses TRBV11-2 with TRBJ2-7, with TRBD1 matching 9 bases. With V trimmed by 11 bases and J by 8 bases, 13 bases remained unmatched. This CDR3 is 13 amino acids long. Germline CDR1 and CDR2: SGHAT and FQNNGV. CDR3 residues: CASRTGVFEQQYF. CDR3 bases: TGTGCCTCACGGACAGGGGTCTTTGAGCAGCAGTACTTC.

The rearrangement joins TRBV11-3 to TRBJ2-5, with 11 bases fitting TRBD2. Looked up from germline, CDR1 is SGHNT and CDR2 is YENEEA. This CDR3 is 14 amino acids long. Losses at the gene ends were 4 bases for V and 5 bases for J; bases not matched to a gene: 3. CDR3 in amino acids: CASSSTSGSETQYF. The CDR3 coding sequence is TGTGCCAGCAGCTCTACTAGCGGGAGTGAGACCCAGTACTTC.

The chain has TRBV15 and TRBJ1-1, with D unresolved. V was pared by 0 bases and J by 1 base, with 9 bases between. Germline CDR1 reads LNHNV; CDR2 reads YYDKDF (reference sequence). The CDR3 spans 15 residues. CDR3 in amino acids: CATSRDGRSNTEAFF. CDR3 coding DNA: TGTGCCACCAGCAGAGATGGCAGGTCGAACACTGAAGCTTTCTTT.

V usage is TRBV7-3 and J usage is TRBJ2-3; 10 bases align to TRBD2. The CDR3 extends over 14 amino acids. CDR1 SGHTA and CDR2 FQGTGA come from the germline V gene. J lost 1 base, V lost 8 bases, and 3 bases had no gene match. CDR3 nucleotide sequence: TGTGCCAGCCAAGGACTAGCGGGCACAGATACGCAGTATTTT. This gives the protein CASQGLAGTDTQYF.

The chain couples TRBV5-1 to TRBJ2-7; 9 bases line up with TRBD1. This CDR3 contains 15 residues. CDR1 is SGHRS and CDR2 is YFSETQ in the germline V gene. The V gene end was trimmed by 6 bases and the J gene end by 4 bases; junction bases not matched to a gene: 11. CDR3 coding DNA: TGCGCCAGCACCAAATCCACAGGGGGCGCGTACGAGCAGTACTTC. This sequence encodes CASTKSTGGAYEQYF.

This clone was counted once. J is TRBJ1-3 and V is TRBV9; D remains unclear. The CDR3 covers 15 residues. V lost 4 bases, J lost 0 bases, and 11 bases lay in between. Germline V gives CDR1 SGDLS, CDR2 YYNGEE. CDR3 loop: CASSLRDSSGNTIYF. In DNA form, the CDR3 reads TGTGCCAGCAGCCTTCGGGATTCCTCTGGAAACACCATATATTTT.

V usage is TRBV6-5 and J usage is TRBJ2-7, with 7 bases matching TRBD2. Germline V CDR1 and CDR2: MNHEY, SVGAGI. The V segment lost 2 bases and the J segment 4 bases; nucleotides outside the gene matches: 11. This CDR3 spans 16 amino acids. The CDR3 reads CASSYNREAGSYEQYF. As DNA, the CDR3 is TGTGCCAGCAGTTACAACCGCGAAGCGGGATCTTACGAGCAGTACTTC.

DNA of the CDR3: TGTGCCACCAGTTGGACAACAACTAATGAAAAACTGTTTTTT. This codes for CATSWTTTNEKLFF. The chain uses TRBV15 and TRBJ1-4; TRBD1 is a possible D gene (5 bases). V gave up 6 bases and J gave up 0 bases, with 8 bases separating them. The CDR3 length is 14 residues. CDR1 is LNHNV, CDR2 YYDKDF, per germline (reference sequence).

The gene calls are TRBV2 and TRBJ2-3; D not resolved. Germline-derived CDR1 and CDR2 are SNHLY and FYNNEI. V was cut by 7 bases and J by 1 base, with 3 bases left in between. This CDR3 is 11 amino acids long. The CDR3 protein is CASTGTDTQYF. The DNA of the CDR3 is TGTGCCAGCACAGGCACAGATACGCAGTATTTT.

This clone is a singleton in its sample. The chain combines TRBV5-6 with TRBJ2-7, with 11 nucleotides matching TRBD1. The CDR3 has 16 amino acids. V was pared by 6 bases and J by 2 bases, with 10 bases of the junction left unmatched. Germline V gene data show CDR1 as SGHDT and CDR2 as YYEEEE. The chain's CDR3 is CASTYFPGQGAYEQYF. CDR3 DNA sequence: TGTGCCAGCACCTACTTTCCGGGACAGGGGGCCTACGAGCAGTACTTC. Variable domain in full (rest from reference TRBV5-6 and TRBJ2-7): DAGVTQSPTHLIKTRGQQVTLRCSPKSGHDTVSWYQQALGQGPQFIFQYYEEEERQRGNFPDRFSGHQFPNYSSELNVNALLLGDSALYLCASTYFPGQGAYEQYFGPGTRLTVT.

The rearrangement links TRBV5-6 to TRBJ2-1, with 9 bases that match TRBD2. The CDR3 spans 16 residues. The germline gives CDR1 SGHDT, CDR2 YYEEEE. Losses at the gene ends were 0 bases for V and 1 base for J; bases not matched to a gene: 2. The CDR3 DNA is TGTGCCAGCAGCTTGGGGCTAGCGGGATCCTACAATGAGCAGTTCTTC. Protein product: CASSLGLAGSYNEQFF. The variable domain in full, with the rest retrieved from reference TRBV5-6 and TRBJ2-1, is DAGVTQSPTHLIKTRGQQVTLRCSPKSGHDTVSWYQQALGQGPQFIFQYYEEEERQRGNFPDRFSGHQFPNYSSELNVNALLLGDSALYLCASSLGLAGSYNEQFFGPGTRLTVL.